Listed here is a single T cell receptor (beta chain). 60 Vbeta and 13 Jbeta primers were used in PCR. The assay was immunoSEQ multiplex PCR, and TCRdb's table has in-frame clones only and misses some. This table holds tens of thousands of clones, 35% to 55% found once. The source of the sample is a study of cytomegalovirus exposure and HLA in healthy donors. Study context: One earlier analysis, a look at 150 million to 200 million T cells, found some 120 million unique TCR beta sequences.

Sequencing was done on a sample of PBMCs. The source of this sequence is a woman aged 45 to 65 in good health and CMV-seronegative.

As DNA, the CDR3 is TGTGCCAGCAGCCAAGAAGGCGGCCTAGCGGGAGTTACGGATACGCAGTATTTT. Protein sequence: CASSQEGGLAGVTDTQYF. The chain uses TRBV4-2 and TRBJ2-3; TRBD2 aligns across 10 bases. Losses at the gene ends were 0 bases for V and 6 bases for J; bases not matched to a gene: 12. The CDR3 runs to 18 residues. In germline, CDR1 is LGHNA, CDR2 YNFKEQ.